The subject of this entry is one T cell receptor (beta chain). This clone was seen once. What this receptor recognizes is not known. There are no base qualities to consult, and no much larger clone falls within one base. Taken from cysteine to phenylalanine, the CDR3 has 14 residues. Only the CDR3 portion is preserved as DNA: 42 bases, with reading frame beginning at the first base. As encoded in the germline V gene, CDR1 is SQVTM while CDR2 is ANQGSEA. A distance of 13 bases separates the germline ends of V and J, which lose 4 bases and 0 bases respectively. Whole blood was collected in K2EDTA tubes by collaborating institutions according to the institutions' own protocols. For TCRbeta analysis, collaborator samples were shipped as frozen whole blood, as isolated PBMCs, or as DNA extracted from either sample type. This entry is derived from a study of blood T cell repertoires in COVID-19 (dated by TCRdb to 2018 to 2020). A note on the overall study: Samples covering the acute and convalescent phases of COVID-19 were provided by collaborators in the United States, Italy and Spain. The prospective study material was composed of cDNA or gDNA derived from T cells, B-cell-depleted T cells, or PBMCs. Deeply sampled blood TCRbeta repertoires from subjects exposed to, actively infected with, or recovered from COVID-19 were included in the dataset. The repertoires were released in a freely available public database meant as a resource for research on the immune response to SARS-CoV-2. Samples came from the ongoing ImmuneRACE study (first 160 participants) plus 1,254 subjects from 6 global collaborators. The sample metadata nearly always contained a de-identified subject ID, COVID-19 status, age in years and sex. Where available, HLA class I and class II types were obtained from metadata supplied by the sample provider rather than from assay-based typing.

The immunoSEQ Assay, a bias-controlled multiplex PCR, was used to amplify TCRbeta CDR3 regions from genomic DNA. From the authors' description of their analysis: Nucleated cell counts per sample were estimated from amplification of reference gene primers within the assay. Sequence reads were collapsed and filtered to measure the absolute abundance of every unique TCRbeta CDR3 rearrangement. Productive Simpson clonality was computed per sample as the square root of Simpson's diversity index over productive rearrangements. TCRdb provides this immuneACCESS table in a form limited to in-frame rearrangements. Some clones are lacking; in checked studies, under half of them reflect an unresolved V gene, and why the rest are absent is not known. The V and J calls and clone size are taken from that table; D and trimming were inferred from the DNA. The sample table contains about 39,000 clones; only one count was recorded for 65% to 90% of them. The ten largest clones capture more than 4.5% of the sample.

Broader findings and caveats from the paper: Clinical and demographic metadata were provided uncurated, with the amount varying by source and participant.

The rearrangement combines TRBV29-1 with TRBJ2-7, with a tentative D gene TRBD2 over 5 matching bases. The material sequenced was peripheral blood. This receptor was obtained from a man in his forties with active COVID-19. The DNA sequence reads TGCAGCGTTGTACTAGGCTCAGGCTCCTACGAGCAGTACTTC. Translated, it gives CSVVLGSGSYEQYF.